The rows below give T cell receptor beta chains drawn from one sample of a study of response to subunit inactivated influenza vaccine. TCRdb called the RT-PCR reads again in MiXCR, with one record for every CDR3 protein. Of hundreds of thousands of distinct CDR3 sequences listed, more than 15% were seen once; the top ten hold around 10%. The sample in question was PBMCs from blood, obtained 11 to 12 days after vaccination. The source of these receptors is a man aged 50-60 years who received an inactivated influenza vaccine. Both conserved end residues are part of each CDR3. A D gene is named only where the DNA matches it firmly. The listing skips clone size in some rows; elsewhere it reads once, few, many or a size class.

clone_size j_call d_call v_call cdr3_aa cdr3_nt
. TRBJ2-1 . TRBV5-6 CASKLSTVLYGEQFF TGTGCCAGCAAACTCAGTACTGTTCTTTATGGGGAGCAGTTCTTC
few TRBJ2-1 . TRBV27 CASSLYGPNNEQFF TGTGCCAGCAGTTTATACGGACCCAACAATGAGCAGTTCTTC
few TRBJ2-1 . TRBV29-1 CSVEREAGLVDEQFF TGCAGCGTTGAAAGGGAGGCGGGCCTGGTAGATGAGCAGTTCTTC
many TRBJ2-1 . TRBV6-2/TRBV6-3 CASRTLISNEQFF TGTGCCAGCAGAACCCTGATTTCCAATGAGCAGTTCTTC
few TRBJ2-5 . TRBV7-2 CASSDLGGETQYF TGTGCCAGCAGCGATTTGGGCGGAGAGACCCAGTACTTC
. TRBJ2-3 TRBD2 TRBV7-9 CASSPSGSYTDTQYF TGTGCCAGCAGCCCTAGCGGGAGTTATACAGATACGCAGTATTTT
. TRBJ2-1 . TRBV7-9 CASSLTLGSYNEQFF TGTGCCAGCAGCCTGACGTTAGGCTCCTACAATGAGCAGTTCTTC
. TRBJ2-2 . TRBV7-7 CASSFGQYGGELFF TGTGCTAGCAGCTTCGGACAGTACGGCGGGGAGCTGTTTTTT
few TRBJ2-7 TRBD1 TRBV12-3/TRBV12-4 CASSFYGTGFNEQYF TGTGCCAGCAGTTTTTATGGGACAGGTTTTAACGAGCAGTACTTC
few TRBJ2-1 TRBD2 TRBV7-2 CASSLAWRLAGNNEQFF TGTGCCAGCAGCTTAGCCTGGAGACTAGCGGGGAACAATGAGCAGTTCTTC
. TRBJ2-7 TRBD1 TRBV4-2 CASSQDIQGAFYEQYF TGTGCCAGCAGCCAAGATATCCAGGGGGCTTTCTACGAGCAGTACTTC
. TRBJ2-5 TRBD1 TRBV6-1 CASRGTGSQTQYF TGTGCCAGCAGAGGGACAGGTTCTCAGACCCAGTACTTC
few TRBJ2-7 . TRBV11-2 CASSSDEQYF TGTGCCAGCAGCTCAGACGAGCAGTACTTC
. TRBJ1-2 TRBD1 TRBV7-9 CASSLVRGKMDGYTF TGTGCCAGCAGCTTAGTCAGGGGGAAAATGGATGGCTACACCTTC
. TRBJ2-3 TRBD2 TRBV7-3 CASSKLAASTDTQYF TGTGCCAGCAGCAAACTAGCGGCCAGCACAGATACGCAGTATTTT
. TRBJ2-7 . TRBV5-5 CASSWAQQGYEQYF TGTGCCAGCAGCTGGGCTCAACAGGGATACGAGCAGTACTTC
few TRBJ2-7 TRBD2 TRBV11-2 CASSSVRGAYEQYF TGTGCCAGCAGCTCGGTCCGGGGGGCCTACGAGCAGTACTTC
few TRBJ2-7 TRBD2 TRBV20-1 CGGGRGAYEQYF TGCGGGGGTGGGAGGGGTGCCTACGAGCAGTACTTC
few TRBJ2-5 . TRBV20-1 CSARVRGHQETQYF TGCAGTGCTAGGGTCCGGGGACATCAAGAGACCCAGTACTTC
. TRBJ2-3 TRBD1 TRBV5-1 CASSPDRGEQGTQYF TGCGCCAGCAGCCCGGACAGGGGGGAGCAGGGTACGCAGTATTTT
few TRBJ2-7 . TRBV7-2 CASSLVHSSYEQYF TGTGCCAGCAGCTTAGTACACAGCTCCTACGAGCAGTACTTC
few TRBJ2-6 . TRBV5-1 CASSLSPKGSGANVLTF TGCGCCAGCAGCTTGAGTCCTAAAGGATCTGGGGCCAACGTCCTGACTTTC
. TRBJ2-5 TRBD1 TRBV7-2 CASSWGTGGVETQYF TGTGCCAGCAGCTGGGGGACAGGGGGAGTTGAGACCCAGTACTTC
few TRBJ2-5 TRBD2 TRBV20-1 CSVSASGTEQETQYF TGCAGTGTATCGGCTAGCGGGACGGAGCAAGAGACCCAGTACTTC
. TRBJ2-3 TRBD2 TRBV7-2 CASSLTLAGGSADTQYF TGTGCCAGCAGCTTAACCTTAGCGGGGGGGTCTGCAGATACGCAGTATTTT
few TRBJ2-1 . TRBV7-2 CASSLTVDNEQFF TGTGCCAGCAGCTTGACTGTCGACAATGAGCAGTTCTTC
. TRBJ2-2 . TRBV28 CASIQPNTGELFF TGTGCCAGCATCCAACCGAACACCGGGGAGCTGTTTTTT
. TRBJ2-3 . TRBV12-3/TRBV12-4 CASRGGGGTDTQYF TGTGCCAGCAGGGGAGGGGGGGGCACAGATACGCAGTATTTT
. TRBJ2-7 . TRBV30 CAWFSGRAYEQYF TGTGCCTGGTTTTCTGGCAGGGCCTACGAGCAGTACTTC
. TRBJ2-5 TRBD1 TRBV20-1 CSADPGTGPSRDQYF TGCAGTGCTGACCCCGGGACAGGGCCTTCGCGGGACCAGTACTTC
few TRBJ2-5 TRBD2 TRBV6-2/TRBV6-3 CASSYSAGGTPGAQYF TGTGCCAGCAGTTACTCAGCCGGGGGGACCCCCGGGGCCCAGTACTTC
. TRBJ2-5 TRBD2 TRBV11-1 CASSLGPGTSGEYQETQYF TGTGCCAGCAGCTTGGGTCCCGGGACTAGCGGAGAGTACCAAGAGACCCAGTACTTC
. TRBJ2-1 TRBD2 TRBV3-1 CASSQDYGRTSFNEQFF TGTGCCAGCAGCCAAGATTATGGGCGGACTAGCTTTAATGAGCAGTTCTTC
few TRBJ2-1 . TRBV27 CASRISGLYNEQFF TGTGCCAGCAGGATTAGCGGACTCTACAATGAGCAGTTCTTC
. TRBJ1-6 . TRBV12-3/TRBV12-4 CASSTSRGGKPLHF TGTGCCAGCAGTACATCCCGAGGGGGAAAACCCCTCCACTTT
few TRBJ1-6 . TRBV7-2 CASSSVSSSYNSPLHF TGTGCCAGCAGCAGCGTGTCATCCTCCTATAATTCACCCCTCCACTTT
. TRBJ2-3 TRBD2 TRBV27 CASSYIAGTSVDTQYF TGTGCCAGCAGTTACATAGCGGGGACCTCTGTGGATACGCAGTATTTT
. TRBJ2-3 TRBD2 TRBV29-1 CSVEKGRLAGVSDTQYF TGCAGCGTTGAAAAAGGGAGACTAGCGGGGGTTTCAGATACGCAGTATTTT
few TRBJ2-5 TRBD2 TRBV7-3 CASSLMAGGMETQYF TGTGCCAGCAGCTTGATGGCGGGAGGAATGGAGACCCAGTACTTC
. TRBJ1-5 TRBD1 TRBV20-1 CSAHRDRVIGNQPQHF TGCAGTGCTCACCGGGACAGGGTAATCGGCAATCAGCCCCAGCATTTT
. TRBJ2-7 . TRBV2 CASNVLAGYEQYF TGTGCCAGCAACGTATTAGCCGGCTACGAGCAGTACTTC
few TRBJ2-7 TRBD1 TRBV7-8 CASSLATGLRGMQYF TGTGCCAGCAGCTTAGCGACAGGGCTGCGAGGGATGCAGTACTTC
few TRBJ2-5 . TRBV12-3/TRBV12-4 CASRKTGGLLETQYF TGTGCCAGCAGAAAGACAGGAGGGTTGCTTGAAACCCAGTACTTC
few TRBJ1-2 . TRBV12-3/TRBV12-4 CASSQARGGNYGYTF TGTGCCAGCAGCCAGGCCCGGGGGGGCAACTATGGCTACACCTTC
. TRBJ2-7 . TRBV7-9 CASSPTGTQSYEQYF TGTGCCAGCAGCCCAACCGGGACACAATCCTACGAGCAGTACTTC
. TRBJ2-7 . TRBV7-9 CASSLVRPDRLEQYF TGTGCCAGCAGCTTAGTGAGACCGGACCGACTCGAGCAGTACTTC
few TRBJ2-7 . TRBV5-5 CASSPYDPETYEQYF TGTGCCAGCAGCCCCTATGACCCTGAAACCTACGAGCAGTACTTC
. TRBJ1-3 TRBD1 TRBV10-3 CAISRTGVGNTIYF TGTGCCATCAGTCGGACAGGGGTGGGAAACACCATATATTTT
. TRBJ2-7 . TRBV20-1 CSARDLNSYEQYF TGCAGTGCTAGAGATCTGAACTCCTACGAGCAGTACTTC
. TRBJ2-3 . TRBV28 CASRTADYLGTQYF TGTGCCAGCAGGACCGCGGACTACCTGGGTACGCAGTATTTT
. TRBJ2-3 TRBD2 TRBV4-3 CASSQEAGGTTDTQYF TGCGCCAGCAGCCAAGAAGCGGGGGGTACCACAGATACGCAGTATTTT
many TRBJ1-3 . TRBV15 CATSSSRDGGNTIYF TGTGCCACCAGCAGCTCCAGGGATGGTGGAAACACCATATATTTT
few TRBJ2-5 TRBD1 TRBV5-5 CASSSPGQGWETQYF TGTGCCAGCAGCTCCCCGGGACAGGGGTGGGAGACCCAGTACTTC
few TRBJ1-6 . TRBV5-1 CASGLTGKTNSPLHF TGCGCCAGCGGCCTGACAGGAAAAACTAATTCACCCCTCCACTTT
few TRBJ2-1 . TRBV14 CASSQGEANEQFF TGTGCCAGCAGCCAGGGGGAAGCCAATGAGCAGTTCTTC
few TRBJ2-4 . TRBV7-9 CASSPRDPKNIQYF TGTGCCAGCAGCCCCCGTGACCCCAAAAACATTCAGTACTTC
many TRBJ2-2 . TRBV12-3/TRBV12-4 CASSLFVTGELFF TGTGCCAGCAGTTTATTCGTAACCGGGGAGCTGTTTTTT
. TRBJ2-3 TRBD2 TRBV12-3/TRBV12-4 CASSWGLARDTQYF TGTGCCAGCAGTTGGGGACTAGCGAGGGATACGCAGTATTTT
. TRBJ2-1 TRBD2 TRBV12-3/TRBV12-4 CASSTASGRINEQFF TGTGCCAGCAGTACCGCTAGCGGGAGGATCAATGAGCAGTTCTTC